These T cell receptor beta chains were read from a single sample in a study of T cell responses to AZD1222 COVID-19 vaccine. Sequencing was performed with immunoSEQ multiplex PCR; in TCRdb, only in-frame clones are kept and a portion is missing. The sample holds around 70,000 clones, about 88% seen once. Sample: peripheral blood, taken 28 days after the second dose of the MenACWY control vaccine. Receptors originate from an adult who received the MenACWY meningococcal vaccine as a control. Each CDR3 is given with its conserved first and last residue. D genes are given only for firm matches. Only some rows state a clone size, as once, few, many or a class for expanded clones.

d_call	v_call	clone_size	j_call	cdr3_aa	cdr3_nt
-	TRBV21-1	once	TRBJ1-5	CASSIAPGTRNQPQHF	TGTGCCAGCAGCATAGCCCCCGGGACCCGGAATCAGCCCCAGCATTTT
TRBD2	TRBV7-8	few	TRBJ2-3	CASSLYPGLAGGDTQYF	TGTGCCAGCAGCTTATATCCCGGACTAGCGGGGGGGGATACGCAGTATTTT
TRBD1	TRBV11-2	once	TRBJ1-5	CASSLGKGQGNQPQHF	TGTGCCAGCAGCTTAGGAAAGGGACAGGGCAATCAGCCCCAGCATTTT
TRBD1	TRBV9	-	TRBJ1-3	CASSLGTVSGNTIYF	TGTGCCAGCAGCCTAGGGACAGTCTCTGGAAACACCATATATTTT
-	TRBV5-6	-	TRBJ1-2	CASSSHTGAGGYTF	TGTGCCAGCAGCAGCCATACAGGTGCAGGGGGCTACACCTTC
TRBD1	TRBV28	-	TRBJ1-6	CASSFSQGMDSPLHF	TGTGCCAGCAGTTTTTCACAGGGGATGGATTCACCCCTCCACTTT
-	TRBV3-1/TRBV3-2	-	TRBJ2-7	CASSPSSYEQYF	TGTGCCAGCAGCCCAAGCTCCTACGAGCAGTACTTC
-	TRBV30	once	TRBJ2-6	CAWADSPGAGANVLTF	TGTGCCTGGGCAGACAGCCCGGGAGCTGGGGCCAACGTCCTGACTTTC
TRBD1	TRBV4-3	-	TRBJ2-7	CASSAGTGAYEQYF	TGCGCCAGCAGCGCCGGGACAGGGGCCTACGAGCAGTACTTC
-	TRBV30	few	TRBJ2-7	CAWSVSLYYEQYF	TGTGCCTGGAGTGTCTCCCTTTATTACGAGCAGTACTTC
-	TRBV10-3	few	TRBJ2-5	CATYDSGREETQYF	TGTGCCACCTACGACTCCGGGAGAGAAGAGACCCAGTACTTC
-	TRBV5-5	once	TRBJ2-7	CASSASDTRLHYEQYF	TGTGCCAGCAGCGCTTCCGATACCCGGCTCCACTACGAGCAGTACTTC
-	TRBV30	once	TRBJ2-2	CAWRKKQGGNTGELFF	TGTGCCTGGAGGAAAAAACAGGGAGGAAACACCGGGGAGCTGTTTTTT
-	TRBV29-1	-	TRBJ2-5	CSAPGQNWETQYF	TGCAGCGCCCCCGGACAGAATTGGGAGACCCAGTACTTC
-	TRBV5-1	-	TRBJ1-2	CASSLEGRAPSGSYTF	TGCGCCAGCAGCTTGGAGGGCAGGGCCCCATCGGGGAGCTACACCTTC
TRBD2	TRBV27	-	TRBJ2-7	CASSSSSGRGHEQYF	TGTGCCAGCAGTTCCTCTAGCGGGAGAGGCCACGAGCAGTACTTC
-	TRBV19	-	TRBJ1-4	CASSGREIGEKLFF	TGTGCCAGTAGTGGCAGGGAGATAGGAGAAAAACTGTTTTTT
TRBD1	TRBV10-2	-	TRBJ2-7	CASSGTGTAPYEQYF	TGCGCCAGCAGTGGGACCGGGACAGCGCCCTACGAGCAGTACTTC
TRBD2	TRBV7-6	-	TRBJ2-1	CASSLRPAGGLGGNEQFF	TGTGCCAGCAGCTTAAGACCCGCGGGGGGCCTGGGAGGCAATGAGCAGTTCTTC
-	TRBV7-2	-	TRBJ2-2	CASSPPSSGNTGELFF	TGTGCCAGCAGCCCCCCCTCGTCAGGGAACACCGGGGAGCTGTTTTTT
-	TRBV10-3	-	TRBJ1-3	CAGRDPGNTIYF	TGTGCCGGCAGGGATCCTGGAAACACCATATATTTT
TRBD1	TRBV28	-	TRBJ1-4	CASSLGTGFFGTNEKLFF	TGTGCCAGCAGTTTAGGGACAGGGTTTTTTGGAACTAATGAAAAACTGTTTTTT
-	TRBV12-3/TRBV12-4	-	TRBJ1-6	CASSLIKSPLHF	TGTGCCAGCAGTTTAATTAAATCACCCCTCCACTTT
TRBD1	TRBV19	-	TRBJ2-1	CASTRDRGDYNEQFF	TGTGCCAGTACCCGGGACAGGGGGGACTACAATGAGCAGTTCTTC
-	TRBV7-2	-	TRBJ2-5	CASSLVRTETQYF	TGTGCCAGCAGCTTAGTCAGGACGGAGACCCAGTACTTC
-	TRBV2	-	TRBJ2-7	CASRLSYEQYF	TGTGCCAGCAGGTTGTCCTACGAGCAGTACTTC
-	TRBV5-1	-	TRBJ2-7	CASSLAGYYHEQYF	TGCGCCAGCAGCTTGGCTGGGTACTATCACGAGCAGTACTTC
TRBD1	TRBV29-1	-	TRBJ2-7	CSAGRQGVSYEQYF	TGCAGCGCCGGTCGACAGGGGGTCTCCTACGAGCAGTACTTC
TRBD1	TRBV5-1	-	TRBJ1-3	CANLYRGPVGNTIYF	TGCGCCAACCTATACAGGGGGCCGGTTGGAAACACCATATATTTT
-	TRBV10-3	-	TRBJ1-6	CAISGVDSPLHF	TGTGCCATCTCGGGGGTTGATTCACCCCTCCACTTT
TRBD1	TRBV3-1/TRBV3-2	-	TRBJ1-5	CASSPWGTGGFCNQPQHF	TGTGCCAGCAGCCCTTGGGGGACAGGGGGCTTCTGCAATCAGCCCCAGCATTTT
-	TRBV21-1	-	TRBJ1-4	CASSKGGDGKLFF	TGTGCCAGCAGCAAAGGGGGGGACGGAAAACTGTTTTTT
-	TRBV3-1/TRBV3-2	-	TRBJ1-2	CASSRPANYGYTF	TGTGCCAGCAGCCGCCCAGCGAACTATGGCTACACCTTC
TRBD2	TRBV7-2	-	TRBJ2-7	CASSLRLAGTFNEQYF	TGTGCCAGCAGCTTACGACTAGCGGGCACCTTTAACGAGCAGTACTTC
TRBD2	TRBV28	-	TRBJ2-1	CASSPGLAGNEQFF	TGTGCCAGCAGCCCGGGACTAGCTGGCAATGAGCAGTTCTTC
-	TRBV30	-	TRBJ1-6	CAWSLRPWDGRSYNSPLHF	TGTGCCTGGAGCCTTCGTCCCTGGGACGGGCGCTCCTATAATTCACCCCTCCACTTT
-	TRBV6-2/TRBV6-3	-	TRBJ1-5	CASSPGDQPQHF	TGTGCCAGCAGTCCAGGGGATCAGCCCCAGCATTTT
-	TRBV28	-	TRBJ2-7	CATALNGLGYEQYF	TGTGCCACCGCGTTGAACGGCCTCGGCTACGAGCAGTACTTC
-	TRBV11-2	-	TRBJ2-3	CASSLDPDTRWGTDTQYF	TGTGCCAGCAGCTTAGACCCGGACACCCGCTGGGGCACAGATACGCAGTATTTT
TRBD2	TRBV7-3	-	TRBJ2-3	CASSPYQRGSTDTQYF	TGTGCCAGCAGCCCGTACCAGCGGGGGAGCACAGATACGCAGTATTTT
-	TRBV7-6	-	TRBJ1-6	CASSFSGSSYNSPLHF	TGTGCCAGCAGCTTCTCGGGGAGCTCCTATAATTCACCCCTCCACTTT
-	TRBV28	-	TRBJ2-7	CATSNYEQYF	TGTGCCACCTCCAACTACGAGCAGTACTTC
TRBD1	TRBV27	few	TRBJ2-7	CASSSWRPDRGREQYF	TGTGCCAGCAGTTCCTGGCGGCCGGACAGGGGGCGAGAGCAGTACTTC
-	TRBV29-1	-	TRBJ2-7	CSAARAGMYEQYF	TGCAGCGCCGCTCGGGCGGGGATGTACGAGCAGTACTTC
-	TRBV4-1	once	TRBJ2-7	CASSPYRDMGFDEQYF	TGCGCCAGCAGCCCGTACAGGGATATGGGTTTTGACGAGCAGTACTTC
-	TRBV6-2/TRBV6-3	-	TRBJ1-1	CASSLQRNTEAFF	TGTGCCAGCAGTCTACAGAGGAACACTGAAGCTTTCTTT
-	TRBV3-1/TRBV3-2	-	TRBJ1-5	CASSQDYRGNQPQHF	TGTGCCAGCAGCCAAGATTACAGGGGCAATCAGCCCCAGCATTTT
-	TRBV24-1	-	TRBJ2-3	CATRDSGSDTQYF	TGTGCCACCAGGGATAGCGGCTCAGATACGCAGTATTTT
-	TRBV5-1	-	TRBJ1-5	CASSPWKPQHF	TGCGCCAGCAGCCCGTGGAAGCCCCAGCATTTT
TRBD1	TRBV5-1	-	TRBJ1-2	CASSPGTGGNGYTF	TGCGCCAGCAGCCCGGGGACAGGGGGCAATGGCTACACCTTC
-	TRBV28	-	TRBJ1-2	CASSLRGTTYYYTF	TGTGCCAGCAGTTTGCGAGGTACGACCTACTACTACACCTTC